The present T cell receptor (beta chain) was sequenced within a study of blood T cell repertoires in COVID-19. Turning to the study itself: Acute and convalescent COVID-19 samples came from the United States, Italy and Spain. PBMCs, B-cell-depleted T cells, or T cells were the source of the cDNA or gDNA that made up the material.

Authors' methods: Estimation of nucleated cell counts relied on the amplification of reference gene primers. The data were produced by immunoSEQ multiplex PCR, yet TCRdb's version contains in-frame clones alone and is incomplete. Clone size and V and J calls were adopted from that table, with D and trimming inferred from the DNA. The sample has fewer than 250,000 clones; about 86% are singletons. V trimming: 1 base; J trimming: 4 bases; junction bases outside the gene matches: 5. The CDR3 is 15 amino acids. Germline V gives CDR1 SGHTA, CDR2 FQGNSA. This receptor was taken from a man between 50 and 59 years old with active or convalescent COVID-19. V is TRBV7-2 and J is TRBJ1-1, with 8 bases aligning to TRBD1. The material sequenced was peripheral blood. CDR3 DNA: TGTGCCAGCAGCTTAGAGAGACAGGGGTTCACTGAAGCTTTCTTT. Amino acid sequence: CASSLERQGFTEAFF.